There are a few counts of the clone carrying this T cell receptor beta chain. Its antigen remains unknown. The entry originates in a study of beta chain features in type 1 diabetes. The investigators reverse transcribed all of the isolated RNA, so they sequenced expressed TCRB transcripts. Generated by immunoSEQ multiplex PCR, the TCRdb table keeps only in-frame clones and is missing some. The sample includes fewer than 200,000 clones, approximately 10% of them seen just once. CDR3 size: 15 residues. V was pared by 0 bases and J by 6 bases, with 4 bases of the junction left unmatched. Germline CDR1 and CDR2: SGHDT and YYEEEE. The study, taken as a whole, reports: Moderately but significantly shorter TCRB CDR3s were found in Type 1 diabetes patients in all four CD4+ subsets.

The clonotype originates from a man in his thirties or forties with type 1 diabetes. The rearrangement links TRBV5-6 to TRBJ2-1; 9 nucleotides align to TRBD1. The sequenced sample consisted of central memory CD4+ T cells from blood. This CDR3 is CASSLGDRDANEQFF. The CDR3 nucleotides are TGTGCCAGCAGCTTGGGGGACAGGGACGCCAATGAGCAGTTCTTC.